This TCR beta chain was retrieved from a study of blood T cell repertoires in COVID-19. Background on the study: COVID-19 samples from acute and convalescent phases originated in the United States, Italy and Spain. In each case, the material was cDNA or gDNA derived from T cells, B-cell-depleted T cells, or PBMCs.

The cohort comprised adults aged about 18 to 100 years residing in under 30 US areas. As processed by the authors: Estimation of nucleated cell counts was performed using reference gene primer amplification. Sequenced by immunoSEQ multiplex PCR; TCRdb stores in-frame clones only, minus some. V, J and clone size derive from that table, while D and trimming were established from the DNA sequence. In the table there are under 200,000 clones, about 82% of which are singletons. The V and J ends lost 8 bases and 4 bases respectively, with 12 bases between them. CDR3 length: 12 amino acids. CDR1 MDHEN and CDR2 SYDVKM come from the germline V gene.

Sequencing was carried out using PBMCs or T cells enriched from blood (not recorded which). This receptor was obtained from a man in his forties or fifties with acute COVID-19. J is TRBJ2-7 and V is TRBV28; possible D gene TRBD1, 6 bases. CDR3 in DNA: TGTGCCAGCCCCCCAGGGGTATACGAGCAGTACTTC. Its protein is CASPPGVYEQYF.